The clone carrying this TCR beta chain is categorized as medium-sized (0.01 to 0.1%). Its antigen is undetermined. The template was genomic DNA from peripheral blood, not RNA. These data come from a study of T cell repertoires in aging, cancer and after chemotherapy. Study as a whole: Patients with chronic lymphocytic leukemia were sampled before and after fludarabine- or bendamustine-based chemotherapy. About 8.1 million TCR reads made up the full dataset.

A mixed TRB-A/B primer pool amplified rearranged TRB by multiplex touch-down PCR. TCRdb called the multiplex PCR reads again in MiXCR, with one record for every CDR3 protein. The data contain over 1,500 distinct CDR3 sequences, 20% to 25% of them singletons. Findings and limits, study-wide: Healthy donors lost TCR diversity with age mainly through richness, cancer patients through richness and evenness. Hematological cancer patients had lymphoid organ infiltration that may impair thymic emigration or T cell expansion.

V was pared by 7 bases and J by 1 base, with 19 bases between. This CDR3 is built from 16 residues. Germline-derived CDR1 and CDR2 are SGHNT and YENEEA. This sequence joins TRBV11-3 and TRBJ1-1; D possibly corresponds to TRBD1 (5 bases). Sample: blood. The TCR originated in a human donor with a blood cancer. The CDR3 sequence: CASTERVRGGNTEAFF. CDR3 in DNA: TGTGCCAGCACAGAAAGAGTACGTGGGGGGAACACTGAAGCTTTCTTT.